What follows are 14 T cell receptor beta chains derived from one specimen sequenced in a study of blood T cell repertoires in COVID-19. Repertoires were generated with immunoSEQ multiplex PCR, while TCRdb's copy carries only in-frame clones and drops some. The data contain about 480,000 clones, around 89% of them singletons. Sequences were obtained from peripheral blood. These receptors were collected from a woman younger than 45 with acute or convalescent COVID-19.

The chain is built from TRBV10-2 and TRBJ2-1, with 8 bases fitting TRBD2. This CDR3 comprises 14 residues. Trimming at V came to 4 bases and at J to 7 bases, leaving 6 bases not matched to a gene. Germline V gene sequence: CDR1 WSHSY, CDR2 SAAADI. CDR3 nucleotides: TGCGCCAGCAGTGTAGCGGGGCCAGGGAATGAGCAGTTCTTC. It is translated as CASSVAGPGNEQFF.

The genes are TRBV5-6 and TRBJ1-1; no firm D call. There are 14 residues in the CDR3. Germline lookup yields CDR1 SGHDT and CDR2 YYEEEE. Trimming cost V 6 bases and J 4 bases, with 16 bases left between them. The CDR3 sequence: CASTGTWVGTEAFF. The DNA for the CDR3 is TGTGCCAGCACGGGAACATGGGTAGGCACTGAAGCTTTCTTT.

Points on this clone: This specimen includes other DNA sequences encoding the same CDR3. This rearrangement joins TRBV6-5 to TRBJ1-1; D not resolved. There are 11 residues in the CDR3. Deletions cut 7 bases from V and 5 bases from J, with 8 bases between. Germline assignment: CDR1 MNHEY and CDR2 SVGAGI. CDR3 protein: CASTAGTEAFF. The CDR3 nucleotides are TGTGCCAGCACCGCGGGGACTGAAGCTTTCTTT.

The chain uses TRBV30 and TRBJ1-6, with TRBD1 identical over 10 bases. V lost 5 bases to trimming and J lost 7 bases; unmatched junction nucleotides: 5. This CDR3 has 14 amino acids. The germline gives CDR1 GTSNPN, CDR2 SVGIG (reference sequence). The chain's CDR3 is CAWSPGQGNSPLHF. Here the CDR3 DNA reads TGTGCCTGGTCACCGGGACAGGGGAATTCACCCCTCCACTTT. Based on the CDR3 plus reference TRBV30 and TRBJ1-6, the full variable domain is SQTIHQWPATLVQPVGSPLSLECTVEGTSNPNLYWYRQAAGRGLQLLFYSVGIGQISSEVPQNLSASRPQDRQFILSSKKLLLSDSGFYLCAWSPGQGNSPLHFGNGTRLTVT.

A note on this clone: Other DNA sequences in the sample encode the same CDR3. The V call is TRBV9, the J call TRBJ2-7; 7 bases agree with TRBD1. CDR3 size: 14 residues. V shed 3 bases, J shed 0 bases, and the junction held 3 bases outside the gene matches. CDR1 and CDR2 (germline): SGDLS, YYNGEE. CDR3 protein: CASSAGDSSYEQYF. CDR3 nucleotides: TGTGCCAGCAGCGCAGGGGACAGCTCCTACGAGCAGTACTTC.

V and J are TRBV24-1 and TRBJ2-1, with 9 bases fitting TRBD2. Per germline, CDR1 KGHDR and CDR2 SFDVKD. Germline trimming cut 4 bases from V and 0 bases from J; bases unmatched to any gene: 3. The CDR3 is 16 amino acids. This CDR3 reads CATSERGGPSYNEQFF. CDR3 DNA sequence: TGTGCCACCAGTGAGCGGGGGGGACCCTCCTACAATGAGCAGTTCTTC.

The table lists this clone with a count of one. The V gene is TRBV3-1 (or the pseudogene TRBV3-2), the J gene TRBJ2-1, with 9 bases aligning to TRBD2. Looked up from germline, CDR1 is LGHDT and CDR2 is YNNKEL (reference sequence). The CDR3 has 13 residues. The trim removed 5 bases at V and 7 bases at J, leaving 3 bases unmatched. The DNA of the CDR3 is TGTGCCAGCAGCGGCGGGGGGGTAAATGAGCAGTTCTTC. Protein sequence: CASSGGGVNEQFF.

The chain couples TRBV24-1 to TRBJ2-3; D may be TRBD1 (6 bases). Trimming took 3 bases from V and 2 from J, leaving 11 bases between them. CDR1 and CDR2 from the germline V gene are KGHDR and SFDVKD. The CDR3 runs 15 residues. CDR3 amino acids: CATSDGAGVTDTQYF. The CDR3 region has the DNA TGTGCCACCAGTGATGGGGCAGGGGTCACAGATACGCAGTATTTT.

This rearrangement joins TRBV15 to TRBJ2-1, with D perhaps TRBD1 (5 bases). CDR3 length: 15 amino acids. V was clipped by 0 bases and J by 7 bases, with 13 bases between them. Germline CDR1 and CDR2: LNHNV and YYDKDF (reference sequence). The CDR3 region has the DNA TGTGCCACCAGCAGAGATCAGGGTATGAGGAATGAGCAGTTCTTC. Its translation is CATSRDQGMRNEQFF.

CDR3: CATSRKTGTINEQFF. CDR3 sequence (DNA): TGTGCCACCAGCCGAAAAACCGGGACAATCAATGAGCAGTTCTTC. The rearrangement joins TRBV15 to TRBJ2-1; TRBD1 is a possible D gene (6 bases). The germline CDR1 and CDR2 sequences are LNHNV and YYDKDF (reference sequence). V was trimmed by 5 bases and J by 6 bases, leaving 17 bases between them. The CDR3 runs to 15 residues.

This chain uses TRBV28 with TRBJ2-5, with D possibly TRBD1 on 6 matching bases. Germline V CDR1 and CDR2: MDHEN, SYDVKM. V dropped 5 bases and J dropped 2 bases, with 12 bases sitting between them. There are 14 residues in the CDR3. This chain's CDR3 is CASSTIQGQETQYF. The CDR3 DNA reads as TGTGCCAGCAGTACGATCCAGGGGCAAGAGACCCAGTACTTC. Full variable domain (missing parts from reference TRBV28 and TRBJ2-5): DVKVTQSSRYLVKRTGEKVFLECVQDMDHENMFWYRQDPGLGLRLIYFSYDVKMKEKGDIPEGYSVSREKKERFSLILESASTNQTSMYLCASSTIQGQETQYFGPGTRLLVL.

J is TRBJ2-1 and V is TRBV27; possible D gene TRBD2, 5 bases. Trimming took off 7 bases at V and 10 bases at J, with 11 bases between the two ends. The CDR3 loop spans 11 amino acids. CDR1 and CDR2 from the germline V gene are MNHEY and SMNVEV (reference sequence). The CDR3 nucleotides are TGTGCCAGCACTCGAGGGCCGGAGCAGTTCTTC. It yields the protein CASTRGPEQFF.

The V gene is TRBV5-8, the J gene TRBJ2-7, with 8 positions matching TRBD1. The CDR3 has 14 amino acids. Germline-derived CDR1 and CDR2 are SGHTS and YDEGEE. After removal of 4 bases from V and 1 base from J, the junction contained 4 bases not matched to a gene. In DNA form, the CDR3 reads TGTGCCAGCAGCGGAAGGGACAGGTCCTACGAGCAGTACTTC. Its translation: CASSGRDRSYEQYF.

This clone was picked up one time. The chain employs TRBV29-1 and TRBJ2-1, with TRBD2 as a possible D gene (6 bases). Trimming left V 4 bases short and J 13 bases short, with 11 bases between. This CDR3 has 10 amino acids. CDR1 and CDR2 (germline): SQVTM, ANQGSEA. CDR3 coding DNA: TGCAGCGTTGGAGGACTACGACAGTTCTTC. The encoded protein is CSVGGLRQFF.